This entry lists 19 T cell receptor beta chains sequenced from one sample in a study of identifying expanded T cells in peripheral blood. Repertoires were generated with immunoSEQ multiplex PCR, while TCRdb's copy carries only in-frame clones and drops some. The data contain 70,000 to 100,000 clones, 70% to 90% of them singletons. The sample taken for sequencing was blood. The origin of the receptors is a person aged 18 to 75 in good health.

Only one count was recorded for this clone. The chain uses TRBV11-3 and TRBJ2-1; 10 bases match TRBD2. The CDR3 totals 14 residues. With 6 bases clipped from V and 6 bases from J, the junction kept 5 bases outside the gene matches. Germline CDR1 SGHNT, CDR2 YENEEA. The CDR3 DNA reads TGTGCCAGCAGTCCCGCTAGCGGGGGCAATGAGCAGTTCTTC. Amino acid sequence: CASSPASGGNEQFF. Together with reference TRBV11-3 and TRBJ2-1, the CDR3 gives the full variable domain: EAGVVQSPRYKIIEKKQPVAFWCNPISGHNTLYWYLQNLGQGPELLIRYENEEAVDDSQLPKDRFSAERLKGVDSTLKIQPAELGDSAVYLCASSPASGGNEQFFGPGTRLTVL.

The chain uses TRBV18 and TRBJ2-5; D unclear. V shed 6 bases and J shed 3 bases, with 8 bases lying between them. The CDR3 consists of 12 residues. The germline V gene has CDR1 KGHSH and CDR2 LQKENI. The CDR3, as DNA: TGTGCCAGCTCCCGGAAAAAAGAGACCCAGTACTTC. Its protein is CASSRKKETQYF. The full variable domain, completed using reference TRBV18 and TRBJ2-5, is NAGVMQNPRHLVRRRGQEARLRCSPMKGHSHVYWYRQLPEEGLKFMVYLQKENIIDESGMPKERFSAEFPKEGPSILRIQQVVRGDSAAYFCASSRKKETQYFGPGTRLLVL.

The V call is TRBV5-1, the J call TRBJ2-6; the D call may be TRBD1 or TRBD2 (5 bases each). With 3 bases removed from V and 0 bases from J, the gap between germline ends came to 10 bases. The CDR3 is 16 residues long. Germline CDR1 SGHRS, CDR2 YFSETQ. CDR3 protein: CASSSGQFSGANVLTF. Written as DNA, the CDR3 is TGCGCCAGCAGCTCGGGGCAATTCTCTGGGGCCAACGTCCTGACTTTC.

In nucleotides, the CDR3 is TGTGCCAGCACGTGGGGGCTAAACACTGAAGCTTTCTTT. Amino acids: CASTWGLNTEAFF. The chain combines TRBV9 with TRBJ1-1; D is perhaps TRBD1 (6 bases). Per the germline V gene, CDR1 is SGDLS and CDR2 is YYNGEE. Trimming stripped 6 bases from V and 2 bases from J, with 11 bases between. The length of the CDR3 is 13 residues.

The gene calls are TRBV6-1 and TRBJ1-4, with D perhaps matching TRBD1 (6 bases). Germline CDR1 reads MNHNS; CDR2 reads SASEGT. Trimming pared 4 bases from V and 6 bases from J, leaving 9 bases between. The CDR3 is 13 amino acids. CDR3 sequence reads: CASSGGADEKLFF. CDR3 coding DNA: TGTGCCAGCAGTGGGGGGGCGGATGAAAAACTGTTTTTT.

The chain uses TRBV9 and TRBJ1-1; 10 nucleotides match TRBD1. Losses at the gene ends were 2 bases for V and 1 base for J; bases not matched to a gene: 2. Germline CDR1 SGDLS, CDR2 YYNGEE. This CDR3 spans 15 amino acids. CDR3 amino acids: CASSVRDRGNTEAFF. Written as DNA, the CDR3 is TGTGCCAGCAGCGTCCGGGACAGGGGGAACACTGAAGCTTTCTTT.

The rearrangement links TRBV5-1 to TRBJ1-2; D is uncertain. V was clipped by 0 bases and J by 1 base, with 10 bases between them. The germline CDR1 and CDR2 sequences are SGHRS and YFSETQ. The CDR3 is 15 residues long. Written as DNA, the CDR3 is TGCGCCAGCAGCTTGGAGGCAGCTCATAACTATGGCTACACCTTC. It yields the protein CASSLEAAHNYGYTF.

This clone was observed once. This chain uses TRBV2 with TRBJ2-7; TRBD1 agrees at 7 bases. With V trimmed by 6 bases and J by 1 base, 3 bases remained unmatched. The CDR3 covers 13 residues. Germline values: CDR1 SNHLY, CDR2 FYNNEI. CDR3 protein: CASSIRGSYEQYF. The CDR3 bases are TGTGCCAGCAGCATCAGGGGGTCCTACGAGCAGTACTTC.

The chain combines TRBV6-5 with TRBJ1-3; no definite D call. Germline CDR1 reads MNHEY; CDR2 reads SVGAGI. The ends were cut back, 6 bases at V and 0 bases at J, with 9 bases in the middle. The CDR3 totals 14 residues. CDR3 loop: CASRISSSGNTIYF. The CDR3 nucleotides read TGTGCCAGCAGGATAAGTAGCTCTGGAAACACCATATATTTT.

This clone has a single count. The V call is TRBV19, the J call TRBJ1-2; unclear D gene. Looked up from germline, CDR1 is LNHDA and CDR2 is SQIVND (reference sequence). The V end was cut by 3 bases, the J end by 5 bases, with 10 bases between. The CDR3 runs 13 residues. As DNA, the CDR3 is TGTGCCAGTAGTATCTTGGTCGATTATGGCTACACCTTC. Its translation: CASSILVDYGYTF.

This sequence joins TRBV30 and TRBJ1-2; tentative D call: TRBD1 (5 bases). Germline V gene lookup returns CDR1 GTSNPN and CDR2 SVGIG (reference sequence). The CDR3 loop spans 12 amino acids. Deletions cut 3 bases from V and 7 bases from J, with 12 bases between. CDR3 in amino acids: CAWRPPGGGYTF. The CDR3 nucleotides read TGTGCCTGGAGGCCCCCGGGGGGTGGCTACACCTTC. The entire variable domain, with the rest obtained from reference TRBV30 and TRBJ1-2, is as follows: SQTIHQWPATLVQPVGSPLSLECTVEGTSNPNLYWYRQAAGRGLQLLFYSVGIGQISSEVPQNLSASRPQDRQFILSSKKLLLSDSGFYLCAWRPPGGGYTFGSGTRLTVV.

The chain joins TRBV6-6 to TRBJ1-1, with D perhaps matching TRBD1 (6 bases). Germline CDR1 and CDR2: MNHNY and SVGAGI (reference sequence). Trimming removed 6 bases from V and 3 bases from J, with 20 bases in between. CDR3 size: 16 residues. CDR3 residues: CASSLRGAGLDTEAFF. The CDR3 DNA follows: TGTGCCAGCAGCCTACGGGGGGCCGGGTTGGACACTGAAGCTTTCTTT.

This clone has a handful of counts. The chain employs TRBV7-9 and TRBJ2-3; 8 positions agree with TRBD1. Germline lookup yields CDR1 SEHNR and CDR2 FQNEAQ (reference sequence). This CDR3 contains 14 residues. V shed 0 bases, J shed 5 bases, and the junction held 1 base outside the gene matches. CDR3 DNA: TGTGCCAGCAGCTTAGCACAGGGGGAAGATACGCAGTATTTT. This codes for CASSLAQGEDTQYF.

This clone turned up a few times. This rearrangement joins TRBV7-9 to TRBJ1-2; possible D gene TRBD1, 5 bases. Germline V gene sequence: CDR1 SEHNR, CDR2 FQNEAQ (reference sequence). The CDR3 length is 13 residues. Trimming left V 8 bases short and J 8 bases short, with 18 bases between. The CDR3 DNA follows: TGTGCCAGCGCCCAGGGCCCCACGGGAGGCTACACCTTC. Residues: CASAQGPTGGYTF. Looking up the rest from reference TRBV7-9 and TRBJ1-2 gives the full variable domain: DTGVSQNPRHKITKRGQNVTFRCDPISEHNRLYWYRQTLGQGPEFLTYFQNEAQLEKSRLLSDRFSAERPKGSFSTLEIQRTEQGDSAMYLCASAQGPTGGYTFGSGTRLTVV.

This sequence joins TRBV4-1 and TRBJ1-1; D is unresolved. Germline CDR1 and CDR2: MGHRA and YSYEKL. CDR3 length: 16 amino acids. Trimming took 1 base from V and 1 from J, leaving 13 bases between them. CDR3 nucleotide sequence: TGCGCCAGCAGCCAAGGTGTCCAGCCTCAGAACACTGAAGCTTTCTTT. Translated, it gives CASSQGVQPQNTEAFF.

This sequence joins TRBV7-2 and TRBJ2-7; D may correspond to TRBD1 or TRBD2 (5 bases each). Trimming removed 2 bases from V and 5 bases from J, with 13 bases in between. Germline values: CDR1 SGHTA, CDR2 FQGNSA. This CDR3 region has 14 residues. In DNA form, the CDR3 reads TGTGCCAGCAGCTTACCGGGACGGATCAACGAGCAGTACTTC. It yields the protein CASSLPGRINEQYF.

The V call is TRBV18, the J call TRBJ1-4; TRBD1 is a possible D gene (5 bases). V was pared by 8 bases and J by 0 bases, with 16 bases between. Germline V gives CDR1 KGHSH, CDR2 LQKENI. The CDR3 runs to 16 residues. The CDR3 DNA reads as TGTGCCAGCAGGCAACGTGGGACCTCAACTAATGAAAAACTGTTTTTT. Encoded protein: CASRQRGTSTNEKLFF.

The genes are TRBV11-3 and TRBJ1-1; D remains unclear. The CDR3 spans 14 residues. The germline V gene has CDR1 SGHNT and CDR2 YENEEA. V shed 5 bases and J shed 1 base, with 11 bases lying between them. CDR3 DNA sequence: TGTGCCAGCAGCCCGTCGGGAGAGAACACTGAAGCTTTCTTT. Translation: CASSPSGENTEAFF.

This chain links TRBV7-3 with TRBJ2-7; D is ambiguous. From germline, CDR1 is SGHTA and CDR2 FQGTGA. V was clipped by 2 bases and J by 3 bases, with 14 bases between them. This CDR3 contains 15 residues. This CDR3 is CASSLLPGLYYEQYF. DNA of the CDR3: TGTGCCAGCAGCTTACTACCTGGGCTCTACTACGAGCAGTACTTC.